The clone carrying this T cell receptor (beta chain) was observed once. Its cognate antigen is unknown. This CDR3 contains 17 residues. Germline trimming cut 4 bases from V and 3 bases from J; bases unmatched to any gene: 13. Germline CDR1 and CDR2: SGHVS and FQNEAQ. Using immunoSEQ multiplex PCR, the repertoire was profiled, and TCRdb retains in-frame clones only, with some absent. Counted here are fewer than 120,000 clones, approximately 89% occurring once; the ten biggest clones make up about 0.3%. This sample was taken from a study of OX40 agonist ivuxolimab in advanced cancers. Study results and caveats: The study observed clonal expansion of CD4+ and CD8+ blood T cells by week 6 at 0.1 to 3.0 mg/kg. Partial responders at 0.1-3.0 mg/kg showed near-lowest clonal expansion.

This clonotype originated in an adult with an advanced solid tumor such as melanoma, head and neck, liver or kidney cancer. The specimen comprised CD4+ or CD8+ T cells sorted from blood, sampled in a trial of the OX40 agonist ivuxolimab. The V and J genes are TRBV7-8 and TRBJ2-7; 9 nucleotides line up with TRBD1. The CDR3 here is CASSSSIQGQGLYEQYF. The DNA of the CDR3 is TGTGCCAGCAGCTCCTCGATTCAGGGACAGGGCCTCTACGAGCAGTACTTC.